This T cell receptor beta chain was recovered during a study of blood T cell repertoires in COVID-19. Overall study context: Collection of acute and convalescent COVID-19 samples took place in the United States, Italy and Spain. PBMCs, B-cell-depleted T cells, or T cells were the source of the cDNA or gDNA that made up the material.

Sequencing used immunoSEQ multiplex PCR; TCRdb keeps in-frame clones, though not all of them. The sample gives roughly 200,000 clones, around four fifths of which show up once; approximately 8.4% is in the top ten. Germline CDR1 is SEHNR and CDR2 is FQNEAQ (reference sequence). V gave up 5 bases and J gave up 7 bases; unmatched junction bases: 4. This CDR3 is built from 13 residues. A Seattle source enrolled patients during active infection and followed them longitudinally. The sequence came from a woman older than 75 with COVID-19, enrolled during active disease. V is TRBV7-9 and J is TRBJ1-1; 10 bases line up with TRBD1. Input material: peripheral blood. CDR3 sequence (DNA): TGTGCCAGCAGCCAAGACAGGGGGCTTGAAGCTTTCTTT. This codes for CASSQDRGLEAFF.